This T cell receptor beta chain was found in a study of vaccination effects on CD4 cells after COVID-19 (dated by TCRdb to between 2021 and 2024). The study in broad terms: Three convalescent patients were sampled early (day +14) and late (day +241, +227, +161 respectively) after vaccination. Post-vaccine samples across the study were collected a median of 72 days after the second dose, with a range of 14 to 241. SARS-CoV-2 spike-specific CD4+ TCR repertoires from before and after mRNA vaccination were compared in COVID-19 convalescent patients and in infection-naive vaccine recipients. The full study included 9 to 10 COVID-19 convalescent patients and several SARS-CoV-2-naive healthy vaccine recipients. In the study, cultures from other donors were sequenced using the Oncomine TCR Beta short-read assay on an Illumina iSeq 100. The investigation overall reported the following: At late post-vaccination timepoints, both infection-induced and vaccine-induced clones showed marked clonal contraction, consistent with waning T cell responses. In convalescent patients, the post-vaccine spike-reactive repertoire was composed mainly of new vaccine-induced clones that were largely distinct from infection-induced clones. The study was limited by a small number of convalescent patients and lacked early post-infection timepoints.

To identify antigen-specific CD4+ T cell clonotypes by their expansion, the ViraFEST assay first stimulated PBMC with viral peptide pools and then applied TCR sequencing. After around ten days of culture, CD4+ T cells were isolated with the EasySep CD4+ T cell isolation kit. PCR-confirmed SARS-CoV-2 infection had occurred in convalescent patients between March and December 2020, before the Alpha, Beta and Delta variants emerged in the United States. Each participant received two doses of an mRNA SARS-CoV-2 vaccine, either BNT162b2 or mRNA-1273. Each well held 2 million to 2.5 million PBMC cultured in IMDM containing around 5% human AB serum, 9 to 10 IU/ml IL-2 and gentamicin, along with roughly 10 ug/ml peptides. Half of the culture medium was replaced with fresh IL-2-containing medium on days 3 and 7. Unless otherwise noted, each peptide stimulation condition was cultured in triplicate wells. Using Ficoll-Paque Plus gradient centrifugation, PBMC were separated from whole blood and then either used fresh or cryopreserved at -140C. Overlapping peptide pools spanned the spike proteins of SARS-CoV-2 and the common cold coronaviruses HCoV-NL63, HCoV-OC43 and HCoV-229E. The QIAamp micro DNA kit was used to extract genomic DNA from the cultured CD4+ T cells.

The method was the immunoSEQ multiplex PCR assay. DNA from the cultured, isolated CD4+ T cells was subjected to TCR beta CDR3 sequencing. On the study's bioinformatics: The analysis removed non-productive TCR sequences, trimmed reads to the CDR3 region, and retained only CDR3s that were 7 or more amino acids long. Antigen-specific clonotypes were identified with the MANAFEST web app by comparing expansion in peptide wells against reference cultures. For clones to be considered positive, expansion at FDR<0.05 versus reference and all other wells, an odds ratio above 5, and a frequency above 0.1% in two replicate wells were required. A clonotype was called cross-reactive if it was significantly expanded both in SARS-CoV-2 spike wells and in at least one common cold coronavirus spike condition. CDR3 similarity was assessed by Levenshtein distance with the stringdist R package, and unrooted trees were built with ape in R 3.6.1. TCRdb stores this immuneACCESS table with in-frame sequences only. Part of the clones is absent; in the studies checked, under half of the shortfall reflects unresolved V genes, and no reason is known for the rest. V and J calls and clone size are copied from that table; D and trimming were computed from the DNA. This sample is represented by roughly 15,000 clones; 76% of them were singletons. The top ten clonotypes cover about 20% of the sample.

V is clipped by 1 base and J by 0 bases, and the sequence between their germline boundaries is 13 bases long. CDR1 is given as MDHEN and CDR2 as SYDVKM, both from the germline V gene. The CDR3, cysteine through phenylalanine, is 16 amino acids long. This entry keeps only the CDR3 DNA: 48 bases, framed from base 1. Remarks on this clone: Its antigen remains undetermined. No much larger clonotype is one base removed from it; base qualities were not supplied.

This receptor was taken from a human donor who had a prior SARS-CoV-2 infection. Specimen: CD4+ T cells from PBMCs cultured with SARS-CoV-2 spike peptides, collected after COVID-19 vaccination. Taken with the paper, the label for cell subset or site translates to: SARS-CoV-2 spike overlapping peptide pool stimulation. The receptor chain draws on TRBV28 and TRBJ2-7, with the D segment identity uncertain. The CDR3 region reads CASSLLDSRVSYEQYF. The DNA sequence is as follows: TGTGCCAGCAGTTTATTAGATAGTAGGGTCTCCTACGAGCAGTACTTC.